Listed below are T cell receptor beta chains from one sample, sequenced in a study of T cells after yellow fever vaccination. MiXCR, run by TCRdb on the 5' RACE reads, gives a single entry per CDR3 protein. The sample includes nearly 300,000 distinct CDR3 sequences, around 8.6% of them seen just once. The sequenced sample was CD4+ T cells sorted from PBMCs, obtained 5 days after the yellow fever booster vaccination. The receptors shown here come from a man between 18 and 35 years old who received the YFV17D yellow fever vaccine. CDR3s include the opening cysteine and the closing phenylalanine or tryptophan. A D gene is named only where the DNA matches it firmly. Size is stated for part of the rows, as once, few or many counts, or as a class when the clone is expanded.

.	.	TRBV9	TRBJ2-3	TGTGCCAGCAGCGTAGACCAGCGGGTCACAGATACGCAGTATTTT	CASSVDQRVTDTQYF
.	.	TRBV6-2/TRBV6-3	TRBJ1-1	TGTGCCAGCACCAATAGTGGGGCGACTGAAGCTTTCTTT	CASTNSGATEAFF
.	.	TRBV7-3	TRBJ2-5	TGTGCCAGCAGCTACGATCGGGAGACCCAGTACTTC	CASSYDRETQYF
.	many	TRBV6-2/TRBV6-3	TRBJ2-5	TGTGCCAGCACCCCCCAGGCGACAGAGACCCAGTACTTC	CASTPQATETQYF
.	.	TRBV6-5	TRBJ2-5	TGTGCCAGCAGTTACAGGGTGGGTGGTTCGACCCAGTACTTC	CASSYRVGGSTQYF
TRBD1	.	TRBV18	TRBJ1-1	TGTGCCAGCTCACCCGACAGGGACACTGAAGCTTTCTTT	CASSPDRDTEAFF
.	many	TRBV4-3	TRBJ2-3	TGCGCCAGCAGCCAGTCAAGGACAGATACGCAGTATTTT	CASSQSRTDTQYF
TRBD1	few	TRBV3-1	TRBJ2-3	TGTGCCAGCAGCCAAGATGCGTCGGGACAGGGATCCGATACGCAGTATTTT	CASSQDASGQGSDTQYF
.	.	TRBV6-6	TRBJ1-3	TGTGCCAGCAGTAGAACGGACCCCTCTGGAAACACCATATATTTT	CASSRTDPSGNTIYF
.	few	TRBV5-6	TRBJ1-6	TGTGCCAGCAGCTTGGCGGTAAATTCACCCCTCCACTTT	CASSLAVNSPLHF
.	.	TRBV5-4	TRBJ2-1	TGTGCCAGCAGCCCCGCTATTCGGGACAATGAGCAGTTCTTC	CASSPAIRDNEQFF
.	few	TRBV4-1	TRBJ2-1	TGCGCCAGCAGCCAAAATCCCCAACTGGCGACATACAATGAGCAGTTCTTC	CASSQNPQLATYNEQFF
TRBD2	.	TRBV11-2	TRBJ2-7	TGTGCCAGCACTCGGGGGGGGATAGCGTCCGAGCAGTACTTC	CASTRGGIASEQYF
.	.	TRBV2	TRBJ1-5	TGTGCCAGCATGGGCAATAGCAATCAGCCCCAGCATTTT	CASMGNSNQPQHF
.	.	TRBV24-1	TRBJ2-2	TGTGCCACCAGTGAGACCGGGACGTTGAACACCGGGGAGCTGTTTTTT	CATSETGTLNTGELFF
TRBD1	.	TRBV4-3	TRBJ1-2	TGCGCCAGCAGCCGCGAACAGGGGAACTATGGCTACACCTTC	CASSREQGNYGYTF
.	few	TRBV18	TRBJ1-2	TGTGCCAGCTCAAGGACGGGCGCAAGTGAGGGCTACACCTTC	CASSRTGASEGYTF
.	.	TRBV18	TRBJ2-5	TGTGCCAGCTCACCACCCGGGGATGGGGAGACCCAGTACTTC	CASSPPGDGETQYF
TRBD2	many	TRBV24-1	TRBJ2-3	TGTGCCACCAGTGGTAGCGGGGCAGACACAGATACGCAGTATTTT	CATSGSGADTDTQYF
TRBD1	few	TRBV5-1	TRBJ2-3	TGCGCCAGCAGCTTGGCGGGACAGGGTTCAGATACGCAGTATTTT	CASSLAGQGSDTQYF
.	few	TRBV7-2	TRBJ2-3	TGTGCCAGCAGCTTAAATGGACGGATCACAGATACGCAGTATTTT	CASSLNGRITDTQYF
.	many	TRBV11-2	TRBJ1-2	TGTGCCAGCAGCTTAGGAATGGGGGGGGATGGCTACACCTTC	CASSLGMGGDGYTF
.	.	TRBV5-4	TRBJ2-6	TGTGCCAGCAGCCGACAGAGCTCTGGGGCCAACGTCCTGACTTTC	CASSRQSSGANVLTF
.	.	TRBV20-1	TRBJ2-1	TGCAGTGCTAGAAGGAGGTTTGGTGAGCAGTTCTTC	CSARRRFGEQFF